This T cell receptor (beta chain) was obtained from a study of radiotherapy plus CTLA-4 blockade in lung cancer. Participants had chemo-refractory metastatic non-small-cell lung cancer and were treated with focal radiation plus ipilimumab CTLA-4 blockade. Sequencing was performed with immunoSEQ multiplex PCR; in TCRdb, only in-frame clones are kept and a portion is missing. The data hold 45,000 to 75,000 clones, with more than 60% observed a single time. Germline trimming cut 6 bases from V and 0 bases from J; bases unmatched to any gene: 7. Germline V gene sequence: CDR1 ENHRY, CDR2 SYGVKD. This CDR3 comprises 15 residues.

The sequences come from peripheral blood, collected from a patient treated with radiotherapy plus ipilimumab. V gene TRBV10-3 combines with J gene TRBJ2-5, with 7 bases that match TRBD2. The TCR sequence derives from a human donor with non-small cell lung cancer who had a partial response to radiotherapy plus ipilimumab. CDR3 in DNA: TGTGCCATCAGCGGGACTACGGGGTACCAAGAGACCCAGTACTTC. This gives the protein CAISGTTGYQETQYF.